A single sample is the source of the 26 T cell receptor beta chains below, sequenced in a study of control samples from healthy donors and cancer patients. Data came from immunoSEQ multiplex PCR; TCRdb stores just in-frame clones and leaves some out. The repertoire holds roughly 150,000 clones, 85% to 90% seen once, with roughly 1.7% in the top ten. The sequenced sample was blood. Source of these receptors: a man in his late teens or twenties in good health.

The rearrangement joins TRBV7-2 to TRBJ2-7; TRBD2 might be the D (7 bases). V gave up 4 bases and J gave up 8 bases, with 24 bases separating them. The CDR3 consists of 16 residues. Germline CDR1 SGHTA, CDR2 FQGNSA. Written as DNA, the CDR3 is TGTGCCAGCAGCTCTGTGGGGGGGGCGGAGAACTTGCAGCAGTACTTC. Its translation is CASSSVGGAENLQQYF.

This clone was observed a handful of times. The CDR3 DNA is TGTGCCAGCAGTCCGGGACAGGGACACAATGAGCAGTTCTTC. Translated, it gives CASSPGQGHNEQFF. The V gene is TRBV25-1, the J gene TRBJ2-1, with TRBD1 matching over 9 bases. This CDR3 is 14 amino acids long. V was clipped by 5 bases and J by 5 bases; unmatched bases: 4. Germline V gene sequence: CDR1 MGHDK, CDR2 SYGVNS.

The J gene is TRBJ2-4, the V gene TRBV6-1; D remains ambiguous. Germline CDR1 reads MNHNS; CDR2 reads SASEGT. The V end lost 1 base, the J end lost 10 bases, and 11 bases lay between the germline ends. CDR3 length: 13 residues. The CDR3 DNA reads TGTGCCAGCAGTGAAGAAGGGTTCGGTATTCAGTACTTC. Its translation: CASSEEGFGIQYF.

The chain links TRBV6-5 to TRBJ2-7; a weak D match, TRBD1 (6 bases). This CDR3 is 13 amino acids long. Germline CDR1 and CDR2: MNHEY and SVGAGI. Trimming removed 6 bases at V and 0 bases at J, with 9 bases between. The CDR3: CASSGDNSYEQYF. CDR3 DNA sequence: TGTGCCAGCAGCGGGGACAACTCCTACGAGCAGTACTTC.

This sequence joins TRBV18 and TRBJ1-6; D is possibly TRBD1 (6 bases). Germline CDR1 and CDR2: KGHSH and LQKENI. With 1 base removed from V and 9 bases from J, the gap between germline ends came to 10 bases. The CDR3 is made up of 14 amino acids. The CDR3 protein is CASSPRDISSPLHF. DNA of the CDR3: TGTGCCAGCTCACCACGGGACATCAGTTCACCCCTCCACTTT.

The CDR3 sequence: CASSLKQQETQYF. The CDR3 nucleotides read TGTGCCAGCAGCTTAAAACAACAAGAGACCCAGTACTTC. The chain combines TRBV7-3 with TRBJ2-5; D not certain. Deletions cut 1 base from V and 2 bases from J, with 5 bases between. CDR3 length equals 13 residues. CDR1 and CDR2 (germline): SGHTA, FQGTGA.

This clone was detected once. CDR3 DNA: TGTGCCACCAGTGACCGGACATTGGGGTCAAATCAGCCCCAGCATTTT. Protein product: CATSDRTLGSNQPQHF. This chain links TRBV24-1 with TRBJ1-5, with D possibly TRBD1 on 5 matching bases. CDR1 is KGHDR and CDR2 is SFDVKD in the germline V gene. The CDR3 spans 16 residues. V was shortened by 4 bases and J by 4 bases, with 16 bases between the two germline ends.

This chain connects TRBV27 to TRBJ1-2; no clear D. The CDR3 has 13 amino acids. Germline V lookup: CDR1 MNHEY, CDR2 SMNVEV (reference sequence). V lost 2 bases, J lost 2 bases, and 6 bases lay in between. CDR3 sequence reads: CASSLAGNYGYTF. The CDR3 nucleotides read TGTGCCAGCAGTTTAGCTGGGAACTATGGCTACACCTTC.

CDR3 in DNA: TGTGCCAGCGGAAGAGGGGCGGAAAATGAGCAGTTCTTC. Translation gives CASGRGAENEQFF. This chain uses TRBV9 with TRBJ2-1; either TRBD1 or TRBD2 may supply D (5 bases each). Trimming removed 7 bases at V and 7 bases at J, with 15 bases between. CDR3 length: 13 amino acids. Per the germline V gene, CDR1 is SGDLS and CDR2 is YYNGEE.

The CDR3 coding sequence is TGTGCCAGCAGCAAGACAGGGAATTCTGGAAACACCATATATTTT. Encoded protein: CASSKTGNSGNTIYF. The chain carries TRBV9 and TRBJ1-3; 7 bases match TRBD1. Per the germline V gene, CDR1 is SGDLS and CDR2 is YYNGEE. The CDR3 is 15 amino acids. The ends lost 4 bases at V and 1 base at J; junction bases unmatched: 5.

The chain is built from TRBV7-2 and TRBJ2-6, with 7 bases lining up with TRBD1. CDR1 and CDR2 (germline): SGHTA, FQGNSA. Trimming at V came to 5 bases and at J to 0 bases, leaving 10 bases not matched to a gene. There are 18 residues in the CDR3. In DNA, the CDR3 is TGTGCCAGCAGCGACCGGGACAGCTATAGCTCTGGGGCCAACGTCCTGACTTTC. Its protein product is CASSDRDSYSSGANVLTF.

Concerning this clone itself: The identical CDR3 is also encoded by other nucleotide sequences in the sample. The gene calls are TRBV7-2 and TRBJ2-5; 7 bases align to TRBD2. CDR3 length: 14 residues. CDR1 is SGHTA and CDR2 is FQGNSA in the germline V gene. The ends lost 1 base at V and 5 bases at J; junction bases unmatched: 4. CDR3 amino acids: CASSLVGGRETQYF. CDR3 DNA sequence: TGTGCCAGCAGCTTAGTCGGGGGGAGGGAGACCCAGTACTTC. The variable domain in full, with the rest retrieved from reference TRBV7-2 and TRBJ2-5, is GAGVSQSPSNKVTEKGKDVELRCDPISGHTALYWYRQSLGQGLEFLIYFQGNSAPDKSGLPSDRFSAERTGGSVSTLTIQRTQQEDSAVYLCASSLVGGRETQYFGPGTRLLVL.

The chain couples TRBV4-1 to TRBJ2-7, with D unresolved. Trimming shortened V by 1 base and J by 6 bases, and 16 bases separated the two germline ends. The CDR3 has 15 amino acids. The V gene's germline CDR1 is MGHRA and CDR2 YSYEKL. This CDR3 is CASSQGPSVPGEQYF. The CDR3 nucleotides are TGCGCCAGCAGCCAAGGTCCGTCGGTGCCGGGCGAGCAGTACTTC.

This clone showed up just once. This chain connects TRBV25-1 to TRBJ1-6; D call uncertain. V lost 5 bases to trimming and J lost 14 bases, with 16 bases between them. The CDR3 loop spans 13 amino acids. CDR1 and CDR2 (germline): MGHDK, SYGVNS. The CDR3 bases are TGTGCCAGCAGTAAGGGCCTGCTACGGACCCTCCACTTT. Translation gives CASSKGLLRTLHF.

The chain's CDR3 is CASSLEQGRSPLHF. The CDR3 coding sequence is TGCGCCAGCAGCTTGGAACAGGGACGGTCACCCCTCCACTTT. The rearrangement links TRBV5-1 to TRBJ1-6; weak D call: TRBD1 (6 bases). Germline V CDR1 and CDR2: SGHRS, YFSETQ. Trimming took 0 bases from V and 10 from J, leaving 11 bases between them. This CDR3 contains 14 residues.

This clone showed up just once. The chain's CDR3 is CATTTGGAYNEQFF. The CDR3 DNA is TGTGCCACCACTACGGGGGGCGCCTACAATGAGCAGTTCTTC. The chain recombines TRBV16 with TRBJ2-1; D perhaps matches TRBD2 (7 bases). The CDR3 has 14 residues. V lost 10 bases and J 2 bases, leaving 15 bases between the germline ends. Germline CDR1 and CDR2: KGHSY and FQNENV.

The gene calls are TRBV5-6 and TRBJ1-5; D is possibly TRBD1 (5 bases). Trimming took off 0 bases at V and 0 bases at J, with 10 bases between the two ends. The CDR3 is 16 amino acids. CDR1 and CDR2 from the germline V gene are SGHDT and YYEEEE. CDR3 sequence: CASSLAGGYSNQPQHF. CDR3 nucleotides: TGTGCCAGCAGCTTGGCGGGGGGATATAGCAATCAGCCCCAGCATTTT. Full variable domain (missing parts from reference TRBV5-6 and TRBJ1-5): DAGVTQSPTHLIKTRGQQVTLRCSPKSGHDTVSWYQQALGQGPQFIFQYYEEEERQRGNFPDRFSGHQFPNYSSELNVNALLLGDSALYLCASSLAGGYSNQPQHFGDGTRLSIL.

This sequence joins TRBV7-2 and TRBJ1-1; no clear D. Deletions cut 0 bases from V and 6 bases from J, with 8 bases between. CDR1 is SGHTA, CDR2 FQGNSA, per germline. CDR3 length equals 13 residues. CDR3 coding DNA: TGTGCCAGCAGCTTAGCGGTAGCCGCTGAAGCTTTCTTT. Amino acids: CASSLAVAAEAFF.

The V and J genes are TRBV2 and TRBJ2-3, with unresolved D. CDR1 and CDR2 from the germline V gene are SNHLY and FYNNEI. This CDR3 comprises 15 residues. The V end lost 4 bases, the J end lost 6 bases, and 17 bases lay between the germline ends. CDR3: CASSGGRRVADTQYF. CDR3 DNA: TGTGCCAGCAGTGGTGGTAGACGTGTCGCGGATACGCAGTATTTT.

The chain couples TRBV3-1 (or the pseudogene TRBV3-2) to TRBJ2-5; 13 bases fit TRBD2. CDR1 is LGHDT, CDR2 YNNKEL, per germline (reference sequence). V shed 2 bases and J 4 bases; nucleotides not matched to a gene: 4. This CDR3 has 16 amino acids. The CDR3, as DNA: TGTGCCAGCAGCCAACCCACTAGCGGGGGGGCAGAGACCCAGTACTTC. It codes for CASSQPTSGGAETQYF.

The chain has TRBV19 and TRBJ1-2; D is unclear. Germline CDR1 LNHDA, CDR2 SQIVND (reference sequence). V was pared by 3 bases and J by 2 bases, with 7 bases between. The CDR3 runs to 13 residues. CDR3 nucleotides: TGTGCCAGTAGTATCCCCGGAAACTATGGCTACACCTTC. Translating it yields CASSIPGNYGYTF.

The chain carries TRBV5-6 and TRBJ1-4; 7 bases map to TRBD1. V gave up 4 bases and J gave up 8 bases; unmatched junction bases: 14. In germline, CDR1 is SGHDT, CDR2 YYEEEE. This CDR3 comprises 16 residues. This CDR3 reads CASSLTHQGGGEKLFF. DNA of the CDR3: TGTGCCAGCAGCCTCACCCACCAGGGGGGTGGCGAAAAACTGTTTTTT.

The V gene is TRBV7-9, the J gene TRBJ2-3; no clear D. CDR1 is SEHNR, CDR2 FQNEAQ, per germline (reference sequence). V was pared by 1 base and J by 6 bases, with 5 bases between. The CDR3 is made up of 12 amino acids. The CDR3 spells CASSLGLDTQYF. In DNA form, the CDR3 reads TGTGCCAGCAGCTTAGGGCTCGATACGCAGTATTTT. The variable domain in full, completed from reference TRBV7-9 and TRBJ2-3, reads DTGVSQNPRHKITKRGQNVTFRCDPISEHNRLYWYRQTLGQGPEFLTYFQNEAQLEKSRLLSDRFSAERPKGSFSTLEIQRTEQGDSAMYLCASSLGLDTQYFGPGTRLTVL.

The rearrangement links TRBV28 to TRBJ1-5; D is possibly TRBD1 (6 bases). The CDR3 length is 12 residues. The V and J ends lost 5 bases and 4 bases respectively, with 6 bases between them. CDR1 and CDR2 (germline): MDHEN, SYDVKM. The CDR3, as DNA: TGTGCCAGCAGTACAGGGAATCAGCCCCAGCATTTT. It yields the protein CASSTGNQPQHF.

DNA of the CDR3: TGTGCCAGCAGCCAAGACAGGGTTTCTTTGGATGGCTACACCTTC. Its protein is CASSQDRVSLDGYTF. The chain uses TRBV14 and TRBJ1-2; tentative D call: TRBD1 (5 bases). The germline V gene has CDR1 SGHDN and CDR2 FVKESK. V shed 0 bases and J shed 6 bases, with 14 bases lying between them. The CDR3 consists of 15 residues.

This sequence joins TRBV7-9 and TRBJ2-3, with D possibly matching TRBD2 (7 bases). Germline V gene data show CDR1 as SEHNR and CDR2 as FQNEAQ (reference sequence). There are 15 residues in the CDR3. The V end was cut by 1 base, the J end by 4 bases, with 12 bases between. CDR3 sequence reads: CASSLVQGGADTQYF. In DNA, the CDR3 is TGTGCCAGCAGCTTAGTACAGGGAGGGGCAGATACGCAGTATTTT.